What follows are 26 T cell receptor beta chains derived from one specimen sequenced in a study of long-term antiretroviral therapy in people with HIV. Researchers report immunoSEQ v3.0 was run at survey level. The assay was immunoSEQ multiplex PCR, and TCRdb's table has in-frame clones only and misses some. Among 9,500 to 15,000 clones listed, roughly 80% were seen once. The sequenced sample was unsorted PBMCs, obtained 0.8 years before starting antiretroviral therapy. These receptors were obtained from a woman aged 40 to 50 with HIV.

The V gene is TRBV29-1, the J gene TRBJ1-2; D is perhaps TRBD1 (6 bases). CDR3 size: 15 residues. The germline gives CDR1 SQVTM, CDR2 ANQGSEA. With 6 bases removed from V and 3 bases from J, the gap between germline ends came to 20 bases. The chain's CDR3 is CSVNVWGGRDYGYTF. The DNA for the CDR3 is TGCAGCGTCAATGTTTGGGGGGGCAGGGACTATGGCTACACCTTC.

This clone was recorded only once. The chain joins TRBV2 to TRBJ2-7; D gene uncertain. Germline CDR1 SNHLY, CDR2 FYNNEI. The CDR3 consists of 11 residues. V was shortened by 8 bases and J by 3 bases, with 8 bases between the two germline ends. CDR3 DNA: TGTGCCAGCTCTGTCAGCTACGAGCAGTACTTC. Protein: CASSVSYEQYF.

V is TRBV6-5 and J is TRBJ2-1, with unresolved D. Trimming removed 1 base from V and 9 bases from J, with 4 bases in between. CDR1 and CDR2 from the germline V gene are MNHEY and SVGAGI. The CDR3 runs 11 residues. The CDR3 DNA reads TGTGCCAGCAGTTACTTACTTGAGCAGTTCTTC. It translates to CASSYLLEQFF.

The genes are TRBV28 and TRBJ2-7; D is possibly TRBD1 or TRBD2 (6 bases each). CDR3 length: 17 residues. Germline values: CDR1 MDHEN, CDR2 SYDVKM. V gave up 3 bases and J gave up 2 bases, with 20 bases separating them. CDR3 in DNA: TGTGCCAGCAGTTTCCCTCTTTCGGGGGCCAATCCCTACGAGCAGTACTTC. This codes for CASSFPLSGANPYEQYF.

The V and J genes are TRBV5-1 and TRBJ2-1; 11 bases are a match to TRBD2. The CDR3 totals 16 residues. Germline trimming cut 1 base from V and 7 bases from J; bases unmatched to any gene: 7. Germline-derived CDR1 and CDR2 are SGHRS and YFSETQ. CDR3 coding DNA: TGCGCCAGCAGCTTGTTTCTAGCGGGAGGTGGGAATGAGCAGTTCTTC. Its protein product is CASSLFLAGGGNEQFF. Together with reference TRBV5-1 and TRBJ2-1, the CDR3 gives the full variable domain: KAGVTQTPRYLIKTRGQQVTLSCSPISGHRSVSWYQQTPGQGLQFLFEYFSETQRNKGNFPGRFSGRQFSNSRSEMNVSTLELGDSALYLCASSLFLAGGGNEQFFGPGTRLTVL.

The V and J genes are TRBV7-8 and TRBJ2-7, with a possible D match to TRBD2 (6 bases). Trimming cost V 0 bases and J 5 bases, with 11 bases left between them. The CDR3 runs 14 residues. The V gene's germline CDR1 is SGHVS and CDR2 FQNEAQ. Here the CDR3 reads CASSLAAGLNEQYF. The CDR3, as DNA: TGTGCCAGCAGCTTAGCTGCGGGATTAAACGAGCAGTACTTC. Using reference TRBV7-8 and TRBJ2-7 for the parts outside the CDR3, the full variable domain is GAGVSQSPRYKVAKRGQDVALRCDPISGHVSLFWYQQALGQGPEFLTYFQNEAQLDKSGLPSDRFFAERPEGSVSTLKIQRTQQEDSAVYLCASSLAAGLNEQYFGPGTRLTVT.

The rearrangement links TRBV7-8 to TRBJ1-3; 11 bases fit TRBD1. There are 15 residues in the CDR3. Germline V gene sequence: CDR1 SGHVS, CDR2 FQNEAQ. The junction had 2 bases not matched to a gene; V was cut back by 3 bases and J by 4 bases. CDR3 coding DNA: TGTGCCAGCAGCTTGGACAGGGGGCTAGGAAACACCATATATTTT. Amino acids: CASSLDRGLGNTIYF.

The chain has TRBV7-9 and TRBJ2-3, with 9 bases aligning to TRBD1. V trimming: 5 bases; J trimming: 3 bases; junction bases outside the gene matches: 6. The CDR3 loop spans 15 amino acids. CDR1 SEHNR and CDR2 FQNEAQ come from the germline V gene (reference sequence). The CDR3 region has the DNA TGTGCCAGCAGCCGACGGGACAGGGAGACAGATACGCAGTATTTT. The encoded protein is CASSRRDRETDTQYF.

The rearrangement uses TRBV7-2 and TRBJ2-7, with D unclear. This CDR3 has 12 residues. The germline gives CDR1 SGHTA, CDR2 FQGNSA. Between the trimmed V and J ends, which lost 5 bases and 0 bases, there was a span of 5 bases. As DNA, the CDR3 is TGTGCCAGCAGCCGGTTCTCCTACGAGCAGTACTTC. It specifies CASSRFSYEQYF.

The rearrangement links TRBV19 to TRBJ2-2, with D possibly matching TRBD2 (5 bases). Deletions cut 4 bases from V and 7 bases from J, with 10 bases between. The CDR3 consists of 13 residues. The V gene's germline CDR1 is LNHDA and CDR2 SQIVND (reference sequence). CDR3 DNA: TGTGCCAGTAGTACAAGGACTCTCGGGGAGCTGTTTTTT. This codes for CASSTRTLGELFF.

The sample holds one count of this clone. The chain recombines TRBV18 with TRBJ1-3; D gene uncertain. Germline assignment: CDR1 KGHSH and CDR2 LQKENI. The V end lost 3 bases, the J end lost 4 bases, and 10 bases lay between the germline ends. This CDR3 region has 14 residues. Here the CDR3 DNA reads TGTGCCAGCTCACCCACCGAACTAGGAAACACCATATATTTT. Its translation is CASSPTELGNTIYF.

The rearrangement joins TRBV9 to TRBJ2-6; the match to TRBD1 covers 11 bases. Germline CDR1 SGDLS, CDR2 YYNGEE. V dropped 3 bases and J dropped 2; count of bases not matched to a gene: 7. CDR3 length: 18 amino acids. CDR3 sequence reads: CASSAGQGAPTGANVLTF. The CDR3 nucleotides are TGTGCCAGCAGCGCCGGACAGGGGGCGCCTACTGGGGCCAACGTCCTGACTTTC.

The chain joins TRBV6-1 to TRBJ2-7, with D possibly matching TRBD2 (5 bases). CDR1 is MNHNS and CDR2 is SASEGT in the germline V gene. V lost 3 bases to trimming and J lost 3 bases, with 9 bases between them. The CDR3 is 13 residues long. For the CDR3, the DNA is TGTGCCAGCAGTGACTGGGAGTTCTACGAGCAGTACTTC. This gives the protein CASSDWEFYEQYF.

The genes are TRBV14 and TRBJ1-1; TRBD1 might be the D (6 bases). V lost 0 bases and J 0 bases, leaving 11 bases between the germline ends. Looked up from germline, CDR1 is SGHDN and CDR2 is FVKESK. The CDR3 has 16 amino acids. CDR3 nucleotides: TGTGCCAGCAGCCAAGAACGAGGGGGTCTGAACACTGAAGCTTTCTTT. Residues: CASSQERGGLNTEAFF.

V and J are TRBV29-1 and TRBJ1-1; the D gene is possibly TRBD1 (5 bases). V was pared by 7 bases and J by 3 bases, with 18 bases between. There are 14 residues in the CDR3. Germline V CDR1 and CDR2: SQVTM, ANQGSEA. CDR3 nucleotide sequence: TGCAGCGGCTTGCCAGGGATGACGGACACTGAAGCTTTCTTT. Translating gives CSGLPGMTDTEAFF.

The gene calls are TRBV7-9 and TRBJ2-2; D is tentatively TRBD1 or TRBD2 (5 bases each). V lost 2 bases and J 1 base, leaving 8 bases between the germline ends. The CDR3 covers 15 residues. Germline CDR1 SEHNR, CDR2 FQNEAQ (reference sequence). The CDR3: CASSLWDLNTGELFF. CDR3 nucleotides: TGTGCCAGCAGCTTATGGGACCTGAACACCGGGGAGCTGTTTTTT. The full variable domain, rest sourced from reference TRBV7-9 and TRBJ2-2, is DTGVSQNPRHKITKRGQNVTFRCDPISEHNRLYWYRQTLGQGPEFLTYFQNEAQLEKSRLLSDRFSAERPKGSFSTLEIQRTEQGDSAMYLCASSLWDLNTGELFFGEGSRLTVL.

The rearrangement joins TRBV19 to TRBJ1-2, with 10 bases fitting TRBD1. The CDR3 covers 16 residues. The V and J ends lost 5 bases and 2 bases, in that order; junction bases with no gene match: 8. Germline CDR1 reads LNHDA; CDR2 reads SQIVND (reference sequence). The CDR3 here is CASSGRTGGGNYGYTF. In DNA form, the CDR3 reads TGTGCCAGTAGTGGGCGGACAGGGGGGGGGAACTATGGCTACACCTTC.

This clone was picked up a small number of times. This chain links TRBV5-1 with TRBJ2-7; D ambiguous. V was shortened by 5 bases and J by 3 bases, with 6 bases between the two germline ends. Germline V CDR1 and CDR2: SGHRS, YFSETQ. This CDR3 has 11 residues. CDR3 sequence reads: CASSGDYEQYF. DNA of the CDR3: TGCGCCAGCAGTGGGGACTACGAGCAGTACTTC. The full variable domain, with the rest looked up from reference TRBV5-1 and TRBJ2-7, is KAGVTQTPRYLIKTRGQQVTLSCSPISGHRSVSWYQQTPGQGLQFLFEYFSETQRNKGNFPGRFSGRQFSNSRSEMNVSTLELGDSALYLCASSGDYEQYFGPGTRLTVT.

The CDR3 sequence: CASSVSGGKGEQYF. DNA of the CDR3: TGTGCCAGCAGCGTCTCGGGGGGCAAGGGCGAGCAGTACTTC. V is TRBV9 and J is TRBJ2-7, with D tentatively TRBD2 (7 bases). The CDR3 loop spans 14 amino acids. V lost 2 bases to trimming and J lost 6 bases, with 15 bases between them. Germline values: CDR1 SGDLS, CDR2 YYNGEE. The whole variable domain, remainder taken from reference TRBV9 and TRBJ2-7, is DSGVTQTPKHLITATGQRVTLRCSPRSGDLSVYWYQQSLDQGLQFLIQYYNGEERAKGNILERFSAQQFPDLHSELNLSSLELGDSALYFCASSVSGGKGEQYFGPGTRLTVT.

CDR3 protein: CASSFLTSGSNEQYF. CDR3 in DNA: TGTGCCAGCAGCTTTTTGACTAGCGGGAGCAACGAGCAGTACTTC. The chain recombines TRBV7-2 with TRBJ2-7, with TRBD2 matching 12 bases. The germline CDR1 and CDR2 sequences are SGHTA and FQGNSA. The length of the CDR3 is 15 residues. V was clipped by 3 bases and J by 5 bases; unmatched bases: 5.

V and J are TRBV11-2 and TRBJ2-7; D uncertain. V dropped 5 bases and J dropped 4 bases, with 9 bases sitting between them. CDR3 length: 12 amino acids. Per germline, CDR1 SGHAT and CDR2 FQNNGV. The CDR3 sequence is CASSPPSYEQYF. CDR3 nucleotides: TGTGCCAGCAGCCCCCCCAGTTACGAGCAGTACTTC.

This chain joins TRBV5-4 and TRBJ2-3; D might be TRBD1 (6 bases). V shed 4 bases and J shed 3 bases, with 21 bases lying between them. This CDR3 has 17 residues. The germline V gene encodes CDR1 SGHNT and CDR2 YYREEE (reference sequence). The CDR3 nucleotides read TGTGCCAGCAGCCAAACAGCAGGGGCAGATTTTACAGATACGCAGTATTTT. This encodes CASSQTAGADFTDTQYF.

The J gene is TRBJ1-2, the V gene TRBV2, with TRBD1 as a possible D gene (6 bases). With 1 base removed from V and 2 bases from J, the gap between germline ends came to 17 bases. The CDR3 is 17 amino acids. The germline CDR1 and CDR2 sequences are SNHLY and FYNNEI. CDR3 in amino acids: CASSEDRARSRNYGYTF. The CDR3 DNA reads as TGTGCCAGCAGTGAAGACAGGGCAAGGTCGAGAAACTATGGCTACACCTTC.

The V call is TRBV5-1, the J call TRBJ1-2; 7 positions agree with TRBD1. This CDR3 contains 13 residues. Germline assignment: CDR1 SGHRS and CDR2 YFSETQ. V was pared by 4 bases and J by 4 bases, with 4 bases of the junction left unmatched. CDR3 in amino acids: CASSPGQAYGYTF. CDR3 bases: TGCGCCAGCAGCCCAGGACAGGCCTATGGCTACACCTTC.

The V call is TRBV12-5, the J call TRBJ2-2; 7 bases match TRBD2. The J segment lost 2 bases and the V segment lost 7 bases, leaving 10 bases of the junction unmatched. CDR3 length: 16 amino acids. CDR1 and CDR2 (germline): LGHNT, FRNRAP. The CDR3 coding sequence is TGTGCTAGTGCCCGTAAGGCGGGAGAAAACACCGGGGAGCTGTTTTTT. Encoded protein: CASARKAGENTGELFF. Combining the CDR3 with reference TRBV12-5 and TRBJ2-2 gives the whole variable domain DARVTQTPRHKVTEMGQEVTMRCQPILGHNTVFWYRQTMMQGLELLAYFRNRAPLDDSGMPKDRFSAEMPDATLATLKIQPSEPRDSAVYFCASARKAGENTGELFFGEGSRLTVL.

Only a few counts were recorded for this clone. This chain uses TRBV9 with TRBJ1-2; the D is unclear. The CDR3 sequence is 13 residues long. Trimming pared 1 base from V and 4 bases from J, leaving 8 bases between. Germline CDR1 reads SGDLS; CDR2 reads YYNGEE. The DNA for the CDR3 is TGTGCCAGCAGCGTATCAAGTCTCTATGGCTACACCTTC. The encoded protein is CASSVSSLYGYTF. Variable domain in full (rest from reference TRBV9 and TRBJ1-2): DSGVTQTPKHLITATGQRVTLRCSPRSGDLSVYWYQQSLDQGLQFLIQYYNGEERAKGNILERFSAQQFPDLHSELNLSSLELGDSALYFCASSVSSLYGYTFGSGTRLTVV.